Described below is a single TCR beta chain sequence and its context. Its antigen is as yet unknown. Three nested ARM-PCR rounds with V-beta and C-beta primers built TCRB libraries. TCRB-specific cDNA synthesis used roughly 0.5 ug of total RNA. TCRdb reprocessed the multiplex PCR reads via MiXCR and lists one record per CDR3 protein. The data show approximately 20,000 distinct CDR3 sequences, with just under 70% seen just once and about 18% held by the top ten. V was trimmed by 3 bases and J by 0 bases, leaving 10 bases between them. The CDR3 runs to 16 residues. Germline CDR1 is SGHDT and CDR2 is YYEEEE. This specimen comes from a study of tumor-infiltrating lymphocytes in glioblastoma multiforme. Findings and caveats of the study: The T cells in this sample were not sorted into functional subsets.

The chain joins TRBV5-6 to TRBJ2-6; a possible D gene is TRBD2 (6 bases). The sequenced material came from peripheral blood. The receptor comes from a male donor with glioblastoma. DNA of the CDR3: TGTGCCAGCAGCTCTTTCGGGGGCTCTGGGGCCAACGTCCTGACTTTC. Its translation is CASSSFGGSGANVLTF.